Listed below are T cell receptor beta chains from one sample, sequenced in a study of beta chain features in type 1 diabetes. Repertoires were generated with immunoSEQ multiplex PCR, while TCRdb's copy carries only in-frame clones and drops some. The table records around 280,000 clones, around 7.8% of them present only once. Material: central memory CD4+ T cells from blood. All receptors derive from a woman aged 18-35 years in good health. The CDR3 runs from the conserved cysteine through the conserved F or W. The order of the fields is CDR3 DNA, CDR3 protein, D gene, clone size, J gene, V gene. The D gene is left open where the match is weak. Only some rows state a clone size, as once, few, many or a class for expanded clones.

cdr3_nt: TGTGCCAGCAGCCAAAGGGCCGGTGGGACTAGCGGTTACAATGAGCAGTTCTTC
cdr3_aa: CASSQRAGGTSGYNEQFF
d_call: TRBD2
clone_size: few
j_call: TRBJ2-1
v_call: TRBV9

cdr3_nt: TGTGCCAGCAGCTTAGCCCCCGCCCAGGGCGAGACCCAGTACTTC
cdr3_aa: CASSLAPAQGETQYF
d_call: NA
clone_size: NA
j_call: TRBJ2-5
v_call: TRBV7-8

cdr3_nt: TGCAGCGTCGCCCACCCCAGGACCGGCTCCTACGAGCAGTACTTC
cdr3_aa: CSVAHPRTGSYEQYF
d_call: NA
clone_size: NA
j_call: TRBJ2-7
v_call: TRBV29-1

cdr3_nt: TGTGCCAGCAGTGACGACAGGGGTGGAAACACCATATATTTT
cdr3_aa: CASSDDRGGNTIYF
d_call: TRBD1
clone_size: NA
j_call: TRBJ1-3
v_call: TRBV25-1

cdr3_nt: TGTGCCAGCAGTGAGACAGGGAAAACGCGTGGCTACACCTTC
cdr3_aa: CASSETGKTRGYTF
d_call: TRBD1
clone_size: NA
j_call: TRBJ1-2
v_call: TRBV25-1

cdr3_nt: TGCGCCAGCACTCTTACTAGCTCGAGCTCCTACAATGAGCAGTTCTTC
cdr3_aa: CASTLTSSSSYNEQFF
d_call: NA
clone_size: NA
j_call: TRBJ2-1
v_call: TRBV5-1

cdr3_nt: TGTGCCAGTAGAGGGTTTGGGATGAGCGCCCAAGAGACCCAGTACTTC
cdr3_aa: CASRGFGMSAQETQYF
d_call: NA
clone_size: NA
j_call: TRBJ2-5
v_call: TRBV19

cdr3_nt: TGTGCCATCAGTGGAGGCAGGGAAGGCAATGAGCAGTTCTTC
cdr3_aa: CAISGGREGNEQFF
d_call: NA
clone_size: many
j_call: TRBJ2-1
v_call: TRBV10-3

cdr3_nt: TGTGCCTGGAGTAGGCCCAACTCCGTTTCCGGTGAAGCTTTCTTT
cdr3_aa: CAWSRPNSVSGEAFF
d_call: NA
clone_size: NA
j_call: TRBJ1-1
v_call: TRBV30

cdr3_nt: TGCGCCAGCAGCGCGAGGGGGGAGACCCAGTACTTC
cdr3_aa: CASSARGETQYF
d_call: NA
clone_size: few
j_call: TRBJ2-5
v_call: TRBV5-1

cdr3_nt: TGTGCCTGGAGTGTTGTGGAGGGGCAGCCCCAGCATTTT
cdr3_aa: CAWSVVEGQPQHF
d_call: NA
clone_size: NA
j_call: TRBJ1-5
v_call: TRBV30

cdr3_nt: TGTGCCAGCAGCTTGGGGCCCGGTAGCAATCAGCCCCAGCATTTT
cdr3_aa: CASSLGPGSNQPQHF
d_call: NA
clone_size: NA
j_call: TRBJ1-5
v_call: TRBV7-2

cdr3_nt: TGCGCCAGCAGGTTGAACACTGAAGCTTTCTTT
cdr3_aa: CASRLNTEAFF
d_call: NA
clone_size: NA
j_call: TRBJ1-1
v_call: TRBV5-1

cdr3_nt: TGTGCCAGCAGCTCTTACTATGGCTACACCTTC
cdr3_aa: CASSSYYGYTF
d_call: NA
clone_size: few
j_call: TRBJ1-2
v_call: TRBV5-4

cdr3_nt: TGTGCCAGCAGCATAGGGGTGAACACTGAAGCTTTCTTT
cdr3_aa: CASSIGVNTEAFF
d_call: NA
clone_size: NA
j_call: TRBJ1-1
v_call: TRBV28

cdr3_nt: TGTGCCAGCAGTGAGTCGCCAGACTCAAACATTCAGTACTTC
cdr3_aa: CASSESPDSNIQYF
d_call: NA
clone_size: many
j_call: TRBJ2-4
v_call: TRBV2

cdr3_nt: TGTGCCAGCAGCTTGACCGGAAACACCATATATTTT
cdr3_aa: CASSLTGNTIYF
d_call: NA
clone_size: few
j_call: TRBJ1-3
v_call: TRBV11-2

cdr3_nt: TGTGCCAGCAGTTTATTTGGATCGGCAGAATCCGAAAAACTGTTTTTT
cdr3_aa: CASSLFGSAESEKLFF
d_call: NA
clone_size: NA
j_call: TRBJ1-4
v_call: TRBV27

cdr3_nt: TGTGCCAGCATCGGACTAGCATCTACCCATGAGCAGTTCTTC
cdr3_aa: CASIGLASTHEQFF
d_call: TRBD2
clone_size: few
j_call: TRBJ2-1
v_call: TRBV7-2

cdr3_nt: TGTGCCAGCAGCTTACAAGGGGGCTACCAGCCCCAGCATTTT
cdr3_aa: CASSLQGGYQPQHF
d_call: TRBD1
clone_size: NA
j_call: TRBJ1-5
v_call: TRBV7-2

cdr3_nt: TGTGCCAGCAGTTACCGCAGCGGGGGGAAGGGAAACATTCAGTACTTC
cdr3_aa: CASSYRSGGKGNIQYF
d_call: TRBD2
clone_size: few
j_call: TRBJ2-4
v_call: TRBV6-5

cdr3_nt: TGTGCCAGCAGTGAACTCCTAGGGCCGACCGGGGAGCTGTTTTTT
cdr3_aa: CASSELLGPTGELFF
d_call: NA
clone_size: NA
j_call: TRBJ2-2
v_call: TRBV2

cdr3_nt: TGTGCCAGCAGCCTGCCTCGGGCCCGCACTGAAGCTTTCTTT
cdr3_aa: CASSLPRARTEAFF
d_call: NA
clone_size: few
j_call: TRBJ1-1
v_call: TRBV5-4

cdr3_nt: TGTGCCAGCGGAAACCCCTCAGAGACCCAGTACTTC
cdr3_aa: CASGNPSETQYF
d_call: NA
clone_size: few
j_call: TRBJ2-5
v_call: TRBV6-5

cdr3_nt: TGTGCCAGTAGTATCGCGAGGAATGAGCAGTTCTTC
cdr3_aa: CASSIARNEQFF
d_call: NA
clone_size: many
j_call: TRBJ2-1
v_call: TRBV19

cdr3_nt: TGTGCCAGCAGTTTATCCCCGGGAAGGAGGACCCAGTACTTC
cdr3_aa: CASSLSPGRRTQYF
d_call: NA
clone_size: NA
j_call: TRBJ2-5
v_call: TRBV27

cdr3_nt: TGTGCCAGCAGCTACGGACCCCTTGATGAAAAACTGTTTTTT
cdr3_aa: CASSYGPLDEKLFF
d_call: NA
clone_size: few
j_call: TRBJ1-4
v_call: TRBV7-2

cdr3_nt: TGTGCCAGCAGTTTATCGGTGGGAAAGACCCAGTACTTC
cdr3_aa: CASSLSVGKTQYF
d_call: NA
clone_size: few
j_call: TRBJ2-5
v_call: TRBV27

cdr3_nt: TGTGCCAGCTCACCACGAACCGGGACAGGGGGCGAAGCTTTCTTT
cdr3_aa: CASSPRTGTGGEAFF
d_call: TRBD1
clone_size: NA
j_call: TRBJ1-1
v_call: TRBV18

cdr3_nt: TGTGCCAGCAGGGGACTAGCGGGAAGAGAGACCCAGTACTTC
cdr3_aa: CASRGLAGRETQYF
d_call: TRBD2
clone_size: few
j_call: TRBJ2-5
v_call: TRBV5-6

cdr3_nt: TGTGCCAGCAGCCAAGACGGACTCGGGGCGGAGAAGCAGTTCTTC
cdr3_aa: CASSQDGLGAEKQFF
d_call: NA
clone_size: many
j_call: TRBJ2-1
v_call: TRBV14

cdr3_nt: TGTGCCAGCAGCTTCAAGGGGGCGCTCGCCGGGGAGCTGTTTTTT
cdr3_aa: CASSFKGALAGELFF
d_call: TRBD1
clone_size: few
j_call: TRBJ2-2
v_call: TRBV7-9